A selection of T cell receptor beta chains follows, all from one sample in a study of cytomegalovirus exposure and HLA in healthy donors. Produced via immunoSEQ multiplex PCR; TCRdb's table is partial and in-frame only. The repertoire holds over 100,000 clones, with approximately 78% as singletons. The material sequenced was PBMCs. The receptors were gathered from a young woman in good health and CMV-seropositive. Both conserved end residues are part of each CDR3. Each record gives: D gene, clone size, V gene, J gene, CDR3 protein, CDR3 DNA. D genes are given only for firm matches. Clone size is given for some rows only: seen once, a few or many times, or a class if the clone is expanded.

D gene: -; clone size: few; V gene: TRBV2; J gene: TRBJ2-6; CDR3 protein: CASSTVRFSGANVLTF; CDR3 DNA: TGTGCCAGCAGTACAGTTCGTTTCTCTGGGGCCAACGTCCTGACTTTC
D gene: TRBD2; clone size: -; V gene: TRBV30; J gene: TRBJ2-7; CDR3 protein: CAWRAAGPRLNYEQYF; CDR3 DNA: TGTGCCTGGAGAGCAGCGGGACCCCGATTAAACTACGAGCAGTACTTC
D gene: -; clone size: -; V gene: TRBV4-2; J gene: TRBJ1-6; CDR3 protein: CASSQGERVRNSPLHF; CDR3 DNA: TGTGCCAGCAGCCAAGGGGAGAGGGTGCGGAATTCACCCCTCCACTTT
D gene: -; clone size: -; V gene: TRBV5-5; J gene: TRBJ2-1; CDR3 protein: CASSLEGVSYNEQFF; CDR3 DNA: TGTGCCAGCAGCTTAGAGGGGGTCTCCTACAATGAGCAGTTCTTC
D gene: -; clone size: -; V gene: TRBV5-1; J gene: TRBJ1-2; CDR3 protein: CASSGEGGEFGYTF; CDR3 DNA: TGCGCCAGCAGCGGTGAGGGAGGGGAGTTTGGCTACACCTTC
D gene: TRBD2; clone size: -; V gene: TRBV5-1; J gene: TRBJ2-7; CDR3 protein: CASSSSSGVYEQYF; CDR3 DNA: TGCGCCAGCAGCTCCTCTAGCGGGGTCTACGAGCAGTACTTC
D gene: TRBD1; clone size: -; V gene: TRBV28; J gene: TRBJ1-1; CDR3 protein: CASLSGGRNTEAFF; CDR3 DNA: TGTGCCAGCCTCTCAGGGGGGAGGAACACTGAAGCTTTCTTT
D gene: TRBD1; clone size: few; V gene: TRBV16; J gene: TRBJ2-1; CDR3 protein: CASSRPTGGDTNEQFF; CDR3 DNA: TGTGCCAGCAGCCGACCGACAGGGGGTGACACGAATGAGCAGTTCTTC
D gene: TRBD1; clone size: -; V gene: TRBV5-4; J gene: TRBJ2-1; CDR3 protein: CASSPEMTGGAGNEQFF; CDR3 DNA: TGTGCCAGCAGCCCTGAAATGACAGGGGGCGCGGGAAATGAGCAGTTCTTC
D gene: -; clone size: -; V gene: TRBV5-1; J gene: TRBJ2-1; CDR3 protein: CASSRSSGVDEQFF; CDR3 DNA: TGCGCCAGCAGCAGATCTAGTGGAGTGGATGAGCAGTTCTTC
D gene: -; clone size: -; V gene: TRBV28; J gene: TRBJ1-5; CDR3 protein: CASSLEDQPQHF; CDR3 DNA: TGTGCCAGCAGTTTAGAGGATCAGCCCCAGCATTTT
D gene: TRBD2; clone size: -; V gene: TRBV4-2; J gene: TRBJ2-4; CDR3 protein: CASSQEGGGGAKNIQYF; CDR3 DNA: TGTGCCAGCAGCCAAGAAGGCGGCGGGGGGGCCAAAAACATTCAGTACTTC
D gene: -; clone size: few; V gene: TRBV9; J gene: TRBJ1-3; CDR3 protein: CASSVAGGPRNTIYF; CDR3 DNA: TGTGCCAGCAGCGTAGCGGGGGGCCCAAGAAACACCATATATTTT
D gene: -; clone size: -; V gene: TRBV7-2; J gene: TRBJ1-4; CDR3 protein: CASSLARRADEKLFF; CDR3 DNA: TGTGCCAGCAGCTTAGCGAGGAGGGCGGACGAAAAACTGTTTTTT
D gene: TRBD1; clone size: -; V gene: TRBV10-3; J gene: TRBJ1-1; CDR3 protein: CAISDPDRGLNTEAFF; CDR3 DNA: TGTGCCATCAGTGACCCCGACAGGGGATTGAACACTGAAGCTTTCTTT
D gene: TRBD1; clone size: -; V gene: TRBV27; J gene: TRBJ1-3; CDR3 protein: CASGTGTGGNTIYF; CDR3 DNA: TGTGCCAGCGGGACCGGGACAGGGGGAAACACCATATATTTT
D gene: -; clone size: -; V gene: TRBV7-8; J gene: TRBJ2-2; CDR3 protein: CASSLRQTENTGELFF; CDR3 DNA: TGTGCCAGCAGCCTTCGACAGACGGAGAACACCGGGGAGCTGTTTTTT
D gene: -; clone size: few; V gene: TRBV30; J gene: TRBJ1-5; CDR3 protein: CAFTRGGSHSQPQHF; CDR3 DNA: TGTGCCTTTACCAGGGGCGGTTCGCACTCTCAGCCCCAGCATTTT
D gene: TRBD2; clone size: -; V gene: TRBV28; J gene: TRBJ2-1; CDR3 protein: CASNVGRGGSNEQFF; CDR3 DNA: TGTGCCAGCAACGTTGGGCGGGGGGGCTCCAATGAGCAGTTCTTC
D gene: TRBD1; clone size: -; V gene: TRBV30; J gene: TRBJ1-5; CDR3 protein: CAWSMTGWGQPQHF; CDR3 DNA: TGTGCCTGGAGTATGACAGGGTGGGGTCAGCCCCAGCATTTT
D gene: -; clone size: -; V gene: TRBV19; J gene: TRBJ1-1; CDR3 protein: CASTQTRTNTEAFF; CDR3 DNA: TGTGCCAGCACCCAGACAAGAACGAACACTGAAGCTTTCTTT
D gene: -; clone size: -; V gene: TRBV29-1; J gene: TRBJ1-1; CDR3 protein: CSVVSRDLRGRSDTEAFF; CDR3 DNA: TGCAGCGTTGTTTCTCGGGATTTACGAGGACGATCGGACACTGAAGCTTTCTTT
D gene: TRBD2; clone size: -; V gene: TRBV9; J gene: TRBJ2-7; CDR3 protein: CASSKEGTNSYEQYF; CDR3 DNA: TGTGCCAGCAGCAAGGAAGGGACTAACTCCTACGAGCAGTACTTC
D gene: TRBD1; clone size: -; V gene: TRBV6-1; J gene: TRBJ2-7; CDR3 protein: CASTSDRGVYEQYF; CDR3 DNA: TGTGCCAGCACATCGGACAGGGGCGTCTACGAGCAGTACTTC